The source of this T cell receptor beta chain is a study of CD8 T cells in ankylosing spondylitis (dated by TCRdb to between 2016 and 2019). Regarding the study in general: The study set out to find disease-linked TCR variants by profiling T cell receptor beta repertoires in ankylosing spondylitis patients and healthy donors. The full study cohort was made up of about 25 ankylosing spondylitis patients and 108 healthy donors. Peripheral blood was sampled, and synovial fluid was also collected from ankylosing spondylitis patients.

Here is what the overall study found, with its caveats: The disease-linked clones were reported as significantly enriched in matched synovial fluid samples from ankylosing spondylitis patients. A TCR beta motif made up of under ten highly homologous amino acid variants appeared to be characteristic of blood from ankylosing spondylitis patients. The disease-linked clones showed a CD8+ phenotype and occurred at relatively low frequencies in peripheral blood. Some TCR beta motif variants had previously been reported in synovial fluid and blood of reactive arthritis patients, which suggested common disease-initiation mechanisms.

This clonotype came up a few times. Its antigen is unknown. No base quality values were provided; no much bigger clone lies one nucleotide off. The data were produced on an Illumina HiSeq 2500. Quantitative 5'-RACE with molecular barcodes was the method used to prepare the TCR beta libraries. In the source study's methods: A new computational method, built on a probabilistic model of VDJ rearrangement, was used to identify disease-linked TCR variants. Clones were called with MiXCR by TCRdb after fastp trimmed the public reads at Q25, and only in-frame beta chains were retained. Records with the same CDR3 protein are collapsed into one entry carrying the most frequent genes and DNA. None of the V and J calls come from the authors' own analysis; TCRdb made them. The sample profile shows tens of thousands of distinct CDR3 sequences; 27% of them were found once. The ten largest clones capture 50% to 60% of the sample.

CDR1 and CDR2, looked up from the germline V gene, are SGHRS and YFSETQ. The CDR3 numbers 16 residues from cysteine through phenylalanine. The retained sequence is limited to the CDR3, 48 bases, with the frame set at the first base. Compared with germline, V lacks 4 bases and J lacks 6 bases; bases without a gene match: 10. Recombination joined TRBV5-1 with TRBJ2-2; TRBD2 lines up with 9 middle nucleotides. Source material: blood, either unsorted or a sorted T cell fraction (not recorded which). This TCR derives from a male donor with ankylosing spondylitis or in good health (not recorded which). The nucleotide sequence reads as follows: TGCGCCAGCAGCCCTGCCCGCGGGGGGGCGTCCGGGGAGCTGTTTTTT. This sequence encodes CASSPARGGASGELFF.